This T cell receptor beta chain appears in the sequencing data of a study of blood T cell repertoires in COVID-19. Across the study: Sample material is recorded as cDNA or gDNA derived from T cells, B-cell-depleted T cells, or PBMCs.

Source study methods: Estimation of nucleated cell counts was performed using reference gene primer amplification. Here immunoSEQ multiplex PCR was the method, and the copy in TCRdb shows in-frame clones only, minus some. V and J calls and clone size are copied from that table; D and trimming were computed from the DNA. The sample has 150,000 to 200,000 clones, approximately 88% seen once; the top ten hold about an eighth. The CDR3 contains 13 residues. J lost 9 bases, V lost 8 bases, and 10 bases had no gene match. Germline-derived CDR1 and CDR2 are LNHDA and SQIVND (reference sequence). This sequence originates from a woman in her sixties or seventies who had recovered from COVID-19. Sequenced material: PBMCs or T cells enriched from blood (not recorded which). The chain recombines TRBV19 with TRBJ1-5; 7 bases line up with TRBD1. DNA of the CDR3: TGTGCCAGTTTTCAGACGCAGGGGGGGCCCCAGCATTTT. It specifies CASFQTQGGPQHF.